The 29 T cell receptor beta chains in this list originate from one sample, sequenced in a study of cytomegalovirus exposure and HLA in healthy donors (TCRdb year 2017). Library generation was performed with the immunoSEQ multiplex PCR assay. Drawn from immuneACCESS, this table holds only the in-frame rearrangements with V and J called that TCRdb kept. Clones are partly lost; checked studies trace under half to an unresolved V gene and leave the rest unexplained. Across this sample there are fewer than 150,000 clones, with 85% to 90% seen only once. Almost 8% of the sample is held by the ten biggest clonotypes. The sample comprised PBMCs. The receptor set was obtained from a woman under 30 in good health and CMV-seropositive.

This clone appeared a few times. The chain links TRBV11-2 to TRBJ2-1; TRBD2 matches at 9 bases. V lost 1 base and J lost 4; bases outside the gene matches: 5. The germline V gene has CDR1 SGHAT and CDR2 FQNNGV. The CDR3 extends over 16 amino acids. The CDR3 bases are TGTGCCAGCAGCTTAGGAGGCGGGAGGGTTTACAATGAGCAGTTCTTC. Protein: CASSLGGGRVYNEQFF. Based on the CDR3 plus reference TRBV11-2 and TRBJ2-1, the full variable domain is EAGVAQSPRYKIIEKRQSVAFWCNPISGHATLYWYQQILGQGPKLLIQFQNNGVVDDSQLPKDRFSAERLKGVDSTLKIQPAKLEDSAVYLCASSLGGGRVYNEQFFGPGTRLTVL.

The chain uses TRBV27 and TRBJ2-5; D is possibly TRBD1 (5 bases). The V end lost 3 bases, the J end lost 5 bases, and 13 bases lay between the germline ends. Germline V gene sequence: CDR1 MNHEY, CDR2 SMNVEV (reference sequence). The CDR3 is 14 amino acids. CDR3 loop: CASSFGRVGETQYF. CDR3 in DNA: TGTGCCAGCAGTTTCGGCAGGGTTGGGGAGACCCAGTACTTC.

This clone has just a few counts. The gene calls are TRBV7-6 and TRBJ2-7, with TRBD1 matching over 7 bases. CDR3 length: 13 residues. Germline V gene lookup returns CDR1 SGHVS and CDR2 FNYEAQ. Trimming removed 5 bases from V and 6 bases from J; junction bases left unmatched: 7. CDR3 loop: CASSTGQVSEQYF. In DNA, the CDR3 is TGTGCCAGCAGCACTGGACAGGTATCCGAGCAGTACTTC. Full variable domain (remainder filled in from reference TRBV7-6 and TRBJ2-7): GAGVSQSPRYKVTKRGQDVALRCDPISGHVSLYWYRQALGQGPEFLTYFNYEAQQDKSGLPNDRFSAERPEGSISTLTIQRTEQRDSAMYRCASSTGQVSEQYFGPGTRLTVT.

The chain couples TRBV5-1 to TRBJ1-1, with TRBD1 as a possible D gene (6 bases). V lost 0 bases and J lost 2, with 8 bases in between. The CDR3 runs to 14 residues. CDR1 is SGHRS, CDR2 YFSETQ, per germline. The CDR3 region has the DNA TGCGCCAGCAGCTTGGACAGGGTAAACACTGAAGCTTTCTTT. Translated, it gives CASSLDRVNTEAFF.

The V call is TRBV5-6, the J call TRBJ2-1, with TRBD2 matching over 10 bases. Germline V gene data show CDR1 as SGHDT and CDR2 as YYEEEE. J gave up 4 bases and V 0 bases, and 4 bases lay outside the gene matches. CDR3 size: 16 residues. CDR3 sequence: CASSLELAGPYNEQFF. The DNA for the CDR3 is TGTGCCAGCAGCTTGGAACTAGCGGGGCCTTACAATGAGCAGTTCTTC.

CDR3 in amino acids: CASSPGTSGNTDTQYF. DNA for the CDR3: TGTGCCAGCAGCCCCGGGACTAGCGGGAATACAGATACGCAGTATTTT. The genes are TRBV7-6 and TRBJ2-3; 13 nucleotides match TRBD2. This CDR3 has 16 residues. Germline CDR1 is SGHVS and CDR2 is FNYEAQ. With 5 bases clipped from V and 3 bases from J, the junction kept 5 bases outside the gene matches.

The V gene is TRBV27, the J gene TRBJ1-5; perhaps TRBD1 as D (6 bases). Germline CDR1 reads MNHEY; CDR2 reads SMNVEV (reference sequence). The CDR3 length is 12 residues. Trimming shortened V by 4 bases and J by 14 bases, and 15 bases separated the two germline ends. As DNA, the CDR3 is TGTGCCAGCAGTTCCATACAGGGACCCAAGCATTTT. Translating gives CASSSIQGPKHF.

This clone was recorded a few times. In nucleotides, the CDR3 is TGTGCCACCTATAGGGGACAGGGGTACTTC. Protein: CATYRGQGYF. The rearrangement joins TRBV28 to TRBJ2-7; 9 bases agree with TRBD1. The length of the CDR3 is 10 residues. Germline V gives CDR1 MDHEN, CDR2 SYDVKM. V lost 10 bases, J lost 12 bases, and 7 bases stayed unmatched.

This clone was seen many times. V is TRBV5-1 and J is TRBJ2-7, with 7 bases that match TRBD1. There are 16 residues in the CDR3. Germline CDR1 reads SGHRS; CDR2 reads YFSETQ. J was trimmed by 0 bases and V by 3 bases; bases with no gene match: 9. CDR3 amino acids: CASSYPGTESSYEQYF. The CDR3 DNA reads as TGCGCCAGCAGCTATCCCGGGACAGAGAGCTCCTACGAGCAGTACTTC.

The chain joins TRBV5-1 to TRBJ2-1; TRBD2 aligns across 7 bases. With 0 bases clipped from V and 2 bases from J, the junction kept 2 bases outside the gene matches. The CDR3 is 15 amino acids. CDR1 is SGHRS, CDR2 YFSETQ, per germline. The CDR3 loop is CASSLGRGTYNEQFF. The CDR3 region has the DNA TGCGCCAGCAGCTTGGGGCGGGGGACCTACAATGAGCAGTTCTTC. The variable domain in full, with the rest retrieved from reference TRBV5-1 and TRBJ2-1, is KAGVTQTPRYLIKTRGQQVTLSCSPISGHRSVSWYQQTPGQGLQFLFEYFSETQRNKGNFPGRFSGRQFSNSRSEMNVSTLELGDSALYLCASSLGRGTYNEQFFGPGTRLTVL.

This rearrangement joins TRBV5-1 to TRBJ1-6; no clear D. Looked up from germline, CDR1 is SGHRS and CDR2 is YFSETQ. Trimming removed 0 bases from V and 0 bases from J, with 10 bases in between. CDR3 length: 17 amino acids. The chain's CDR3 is CASSLGQATSYNSPLHF. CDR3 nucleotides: TGCGCCAGCAGCTTGGGGCAGGCTACCTCCTATAATTCACCCCTCCACTTT.

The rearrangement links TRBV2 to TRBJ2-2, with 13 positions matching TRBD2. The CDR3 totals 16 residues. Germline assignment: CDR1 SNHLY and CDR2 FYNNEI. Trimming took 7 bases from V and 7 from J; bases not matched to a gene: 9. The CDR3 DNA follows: TGTGCCAGCACCCAAGGACTAGCGGGAGCCGGCGGGGAGCTGTTTTTT. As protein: CASTQGLAGAGGELFF.

The CDR3: CASSLSLETQYF. Here the CDR3 DNA reads TGTGCCAGCAGCCTATCTTTAGAGACCCAGTACTTC. This sequence joins TRBV5-6 and TRBJ2-5; D not certain. Deletions cut 4 bases from V and 4 bases from J, with 8 bases between. This CDR3 contains 12 residues. The V gene's germline CDR1 is SGHDT and CDR2 YYEEEE.

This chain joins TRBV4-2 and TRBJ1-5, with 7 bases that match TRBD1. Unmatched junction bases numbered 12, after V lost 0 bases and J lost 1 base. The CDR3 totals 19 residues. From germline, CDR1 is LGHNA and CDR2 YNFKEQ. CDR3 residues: CASSQDPMRGHGSNQPQHF. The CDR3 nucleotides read TGTGCCAGCAGCCAAGATCCGATGAGGGGGCATGGGAGCAATCAGCCCCAGCATTTT.

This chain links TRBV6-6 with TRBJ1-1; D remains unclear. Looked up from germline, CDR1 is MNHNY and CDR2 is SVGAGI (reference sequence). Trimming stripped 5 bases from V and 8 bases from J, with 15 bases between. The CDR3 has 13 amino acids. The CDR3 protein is CASSATLSGEAFF. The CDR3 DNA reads TGTGCCAGCAGTGCTACGCTCTCCGGGGAAGCTTTCTTT.

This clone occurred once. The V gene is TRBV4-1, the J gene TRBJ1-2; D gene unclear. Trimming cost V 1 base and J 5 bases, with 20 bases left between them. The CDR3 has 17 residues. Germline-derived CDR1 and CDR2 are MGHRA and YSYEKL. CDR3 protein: CASSQGGRTSNRYGYTF. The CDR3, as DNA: TGCGCCAGCAGCCAAGGAGGGAGGACGTCGAACCGTTATGGCTACACCTTC.

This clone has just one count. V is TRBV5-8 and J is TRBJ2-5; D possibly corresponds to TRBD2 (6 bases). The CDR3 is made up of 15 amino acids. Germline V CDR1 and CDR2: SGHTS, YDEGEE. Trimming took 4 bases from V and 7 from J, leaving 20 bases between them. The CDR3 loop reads CASSPASPLGGTQYF. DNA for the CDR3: TGTGCCAGCAGCCCAGCATCCCCCCTCGGGGGGACCCAGTACTTC.

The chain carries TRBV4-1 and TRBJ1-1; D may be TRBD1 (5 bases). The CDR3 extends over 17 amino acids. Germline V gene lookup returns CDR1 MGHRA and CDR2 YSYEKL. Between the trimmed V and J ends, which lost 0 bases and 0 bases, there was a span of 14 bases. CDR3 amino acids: CASSQERRQTLNTEAFF. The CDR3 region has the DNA TGCGCCAGCAGCCAAGAAAGGAGACAGACCCTGAACACTGAAGCTTTCTTT.

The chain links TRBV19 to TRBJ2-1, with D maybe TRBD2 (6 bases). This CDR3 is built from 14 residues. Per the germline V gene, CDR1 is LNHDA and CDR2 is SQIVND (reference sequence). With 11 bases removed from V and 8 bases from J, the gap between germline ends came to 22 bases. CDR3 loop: CARPRDPGQDEQFF. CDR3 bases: TGTGCCCGCCCGCGGGACCCCGGGCAGGATGAGCAGTTCTTC.

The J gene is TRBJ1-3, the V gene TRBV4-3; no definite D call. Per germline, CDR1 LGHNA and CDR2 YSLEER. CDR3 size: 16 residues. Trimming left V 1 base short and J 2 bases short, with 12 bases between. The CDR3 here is CASSQVPAGAGNTIYF. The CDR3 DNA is TGCGCCAGCAGCCAAGTACCGGCAGGTGCTGGAAACACCATATATTTT.

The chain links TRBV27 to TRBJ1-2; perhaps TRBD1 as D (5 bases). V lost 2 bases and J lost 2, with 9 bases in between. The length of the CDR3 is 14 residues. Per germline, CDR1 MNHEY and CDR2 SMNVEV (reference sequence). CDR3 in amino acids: CASSLGARNYGYTF. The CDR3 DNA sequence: TGTGCCAGCAGTTTAGGGGCAAGGAACTATGGCTACACCTTC.

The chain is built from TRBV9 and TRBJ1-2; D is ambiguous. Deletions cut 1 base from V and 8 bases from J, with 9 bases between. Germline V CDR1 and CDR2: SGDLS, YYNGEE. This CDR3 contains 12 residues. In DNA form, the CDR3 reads TGTGCCAGCAGCGTACAGGAGGAAGGCTACACCTTC. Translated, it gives CASSVQEEGYTF.

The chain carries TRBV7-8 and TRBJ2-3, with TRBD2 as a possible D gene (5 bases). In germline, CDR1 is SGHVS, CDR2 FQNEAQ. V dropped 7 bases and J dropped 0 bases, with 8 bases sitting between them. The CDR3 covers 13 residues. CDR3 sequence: CASIGVSTDTQYF. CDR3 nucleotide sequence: TGTGCCAGCATCGGGGTGAGCACAGATACGCAGTATTTT.

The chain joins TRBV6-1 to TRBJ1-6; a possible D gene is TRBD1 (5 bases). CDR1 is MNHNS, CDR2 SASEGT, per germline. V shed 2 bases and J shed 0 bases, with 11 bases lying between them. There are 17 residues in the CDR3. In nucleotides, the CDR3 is TGTGCCAGCAGTGAACTCTACAGGAGCTCCTATAATTCACCCCTCCACTTT. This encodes CASSELYRSSYNSPLHF.

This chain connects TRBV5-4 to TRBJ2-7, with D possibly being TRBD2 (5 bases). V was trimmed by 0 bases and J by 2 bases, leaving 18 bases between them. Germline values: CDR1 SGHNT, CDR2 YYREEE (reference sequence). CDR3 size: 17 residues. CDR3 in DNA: TGTGCCAGCAGCTTGGGCCTCGCTAGCCAACTACCCTACGAGCAGTACTTC. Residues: CASSLGLASQLPYEQYF.

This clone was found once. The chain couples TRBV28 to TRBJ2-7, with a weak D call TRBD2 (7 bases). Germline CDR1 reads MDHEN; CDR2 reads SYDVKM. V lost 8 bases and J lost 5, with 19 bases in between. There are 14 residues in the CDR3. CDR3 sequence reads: CASGWGGRVDEQYF. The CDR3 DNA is TGTGCCAGCGGCTGGGGGGGGCGCGTAGACGAGCAGTACTTC. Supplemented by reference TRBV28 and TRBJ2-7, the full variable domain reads DVKVTQSSRYLVKRTGEKVFLECVQDMDHENMFWYRQDPGLGLRLIYFSYDVKMKEKGDIPEGYSVSREKKERFSLILESASTNQTSMYLCASGWGGRVDEQYFGPGTRLTVT.

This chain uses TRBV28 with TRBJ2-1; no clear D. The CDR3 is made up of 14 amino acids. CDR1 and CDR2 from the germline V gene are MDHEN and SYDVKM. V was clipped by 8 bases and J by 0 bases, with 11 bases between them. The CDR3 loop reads CASFASSSYNEQFF. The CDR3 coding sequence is TGTGCCAGCTTCGCCTCGAGCTCCTACAATGAGCAGTTCTTC.

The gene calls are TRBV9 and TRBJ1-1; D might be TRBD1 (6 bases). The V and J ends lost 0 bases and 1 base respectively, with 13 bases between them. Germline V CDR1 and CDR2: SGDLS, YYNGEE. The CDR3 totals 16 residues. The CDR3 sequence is CASSVDSDRRNTEAFF. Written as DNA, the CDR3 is TGTGCCAGCAGCGTAGACTCAGACAGGAGGAACACTGAAGCTTTCTTT.

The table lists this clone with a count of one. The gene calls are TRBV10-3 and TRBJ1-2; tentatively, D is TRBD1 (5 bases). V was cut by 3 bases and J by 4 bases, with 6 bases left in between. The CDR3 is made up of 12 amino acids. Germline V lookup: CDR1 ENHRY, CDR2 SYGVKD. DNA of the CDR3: TGTGCCATCAGTGATAGGGGCTATGGCTACACCTTC. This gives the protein CAISDRGYGYTF.